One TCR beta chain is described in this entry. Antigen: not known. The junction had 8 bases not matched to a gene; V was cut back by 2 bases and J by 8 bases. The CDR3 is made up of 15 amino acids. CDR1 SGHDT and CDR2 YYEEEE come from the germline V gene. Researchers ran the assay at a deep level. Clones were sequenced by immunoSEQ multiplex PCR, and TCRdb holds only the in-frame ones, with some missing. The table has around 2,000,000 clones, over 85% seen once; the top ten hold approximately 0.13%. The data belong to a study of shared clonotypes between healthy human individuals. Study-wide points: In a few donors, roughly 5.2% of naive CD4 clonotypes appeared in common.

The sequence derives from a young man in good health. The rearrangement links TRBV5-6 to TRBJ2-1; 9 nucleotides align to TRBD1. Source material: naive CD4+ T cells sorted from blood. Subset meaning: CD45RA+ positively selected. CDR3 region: CASSFWDRVRYEQFF. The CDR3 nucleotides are TGTGCCAGCAGCTTCTGGGACAGGGTTAGGTATGAGCAGTTCTTC.